The 13 T cell receptor beta chains in this list originate from one sample, sequenced in a study of blood T cell repertoires in COVID-19. Method: immunoSEQ multiplex PCR; TCRdb's copy keeps in-frame clones and lacks some. The sample yields tens of thousands of clones, 81% seen once. The sample comprised peripheral blood. The source of these receptors is a woman between 70 and 85 years old with acute or convalescent COVID-19.

The V gene is TRBV19, the J gene TRBJ1-2; 7 nucleotides line up with TRBD1. The CDR3 is 15 residues long. CDR1 is LNHDA, CDR2 SQIVND, per germline (reference sequence). V gave up 1 base and J gave up 5 bases; unmatched junction bases: 7. The CDR3 region is CASSIGGDSLYGYTF. The CDR3 DNA follows: TGTGCCAGTAGTATAGGCGGGGACAGCCTATATGGCTACACCTTC.

CDR3 nucleotide sequence: TGTGCCAGTAGTATAGGTCATCTCGCCGGGAACACTGAAGCTTTCTTT. This codes for CASSIGHLAGNTEAFF. The rearrangement links TRBV19 to TRBJ1-1, with no clear D. Germline CDR1 reads LNHDA; CDR2 reads SQIVND (reference sequence). The CDR3 is made up of 16 amino acids. Trimming pared 1 base from V and 1 base from J, leaving 13 bases between.

The chain links TRBV28 to TRBJ2-3, with 16 bases lining up with TRBD2. Germline CDR1 and CDR2: MDHEN and SYDVKM. The CDR3 has 15 residues. V lost 3 bases, J lost 6 bases, and 0 bases stayed unmatched. CDR3 in DNA: TGTGCCAGCAGTTTGGGACTAGCGGGAGGGGATACGCAGTATTTT. It specifies CASSLGLAGGDTQYF.

V and J are TRBV19 and TRBJ1-2, with 8 bases lining up with TRBD1. Losses at the gene ends were 8 bases for V and 5 bases for J; bases not matched to a gene: 7. The germline CDR1 and CDR2 sequences are LNHDA and SQIVND (reference sequence). The CDR3 sequence is 13 residues long. The CDR3 DNA reads TGTGCCAGTGCCACGGACAGGGAATATGGCTACACCTTC. Protein sequence: CASATDREYGYTF.

V usage is TRBV5-1 and J usage is TRBJ2-3; D is uncertain. Trimming cost V 0 bases and J 1 base, with 6 bases left between them. CDR3 length equals 14 residues. Looked up from germline, CDR1 is SGHRS and CDR2 is YFSETQ. CDR3 in amino acids: CASSLATGTDTQYF. The CDR3, as DNA: TGCGCCAGCAGCTTGGCCACAGGCACAGATACGCAGTATTTT.

This chain links TRBV4-1 with TRBJ2-5; D is possibly TRBD2 (6 bases). Trimming cost V 4 bases and J 4 bases, with 10 bases left between them. The CDR3 has 13 residues. Germline CDR1 MGHRA, CDR2 YSYEKL. CDR3 amino acids: CASSRGTAETQYF. In nucleotides, the CDR3 is TGCGCCAGCAGCCGCGGGACGGCAGAGACCCAGTACTTC.

The CDR3 here is CASSLAGQGRAEQFF. CDR3 in DNA: TGCGCCAGCAGCTTGGCCGGACAGGGGAGGGCTGAGCAGTTCTTC. This sequence joins TRBV5-1 and TRBJ2-1; TRBD1 matches 9 bases. The germline CDR1 and CDR2 sequences are SGHRS and YFSETQ. The CDR3 is 15 residues long. The V and J ends lost 0 bases and 9 bases, in that order; junction bases with no gene match: 7.

The V and J genes are TRBV28 and TRBJ1-5, with D perhaps TRBD1 (6 bases). V shed 6 bases and J shed 5 bases, with 17 bases lying between them. This CDR3 has 15 amino acids. Germline V lookup: CDR1 MDHEN, CDR2 SYDVKM. The CDR3 DNA reads as TGTGCCAGCAGAAGGACAGACAGGCGTTATCAGCCCCAGCATTTT. As protein: CASRRTDRRYQPQHF.

The rearrangement uses TRBV19 and TRBJ2-1; TRBD2 aligns across 11 bases. V shed 3 bases and J 6 bases; nucleotides not matched to a gene: 7. This CDR3 has 16 residues. The germline CDR1 and CDR2 sequences are LNHDA and SQIVND (reference sequence). For the CDR3, the DNA is TGTGCCAGTAGTATCACCAGACTAGCGGGATTCAATGAGCAGTTCTTC. It is translated as CASSITRLAGFNEQFF.

This clone was seen just once. This chain joins TRBV6-4 and TRBJ1-2; the D gene is possibly TRBD1 (6 bases). Germline CDR1 and CDR2: MRHNA and SNTAGT. Trimming removed 4 bases from V and 4 bases from J, with 13 bases in between. The CDR3 runs 14 residues. This CDR3 is CASSGEGVPYGYTF. CDR3 in DNA: TGTGCCAGCAGTGGAGAGGGGGTCCCCTATGGCTACACCTTC.

The V call is TRBV5-1, the J call TRBJ1-2; D possibly corresponds to TRBD1 (6 bases). The CDR3 extends over 16 amino acids. V lost 6 bases and J 4 bases, leaving 22 bases between the germline ends. Germline lookup yields CDR1 SGHRS and CDR2 YFSETQ. This chain's CDR3 is CASTTGGGAHTYGYTF. The CDR3 coding sequence is TGCGCCAGCACCACGGGGGGGGGCGCGCATACCTATGGCTACACCTTC.

The J gene is TRBJ1-2, the V gene TRBV28, with a possible D match to TRBD1 (5 bases). CDR3 length: 12 amino acids. Germline V gene data show CDR1 as MDHEN and CDR2 as SYDVKM. V dropped 6 bases and J dropped 5 bases, with 10 bases sitting between them. The CDR3 nucleotides read TGTGCCAGCAGGGCAGGGTGGTATGGCTACACCTTC. This codes for CASRAGWYGYTF.

The chain joins TRBV3-1 (or the pseudogene TRBV3-2) to TRBJ1-1, with D perhaps matching TRBD1 (6 bases). Per the germline V gene, CDR1 is LGHDT and CDR2 is YNNKEL (reference sequence). V was pared by 0 bases and J by 2 bases, with 19 bases between. CDR3 length: 18 amino acids. CDR3 in DNA: TGTGCCAGCAGCCAAGATGGGGCCGCAGGGGCGTCAAACACTGAAGCTTTCTTT. This gives the protein CASSQDGAAGASNTEAFF.